Given below is one TCR beta chain in context. Its antigen is not known. TCRdb derives one entry per CDR3 protein from the 5' RACE reads, leaving out DNA. The table lists 110,000 to 150,000 distinct CDR3 sequences. These data are taken from a study of monozygotic twins with inflammatory bowel disease. Study observations and caveats: Twins with IBD were found to have lower TCRbeta diversity (inverse Simpson) than healthy co-twins.

The CDR3 is 12 amino acids. Germline V lookup: CDR1 DFQATT, CDR2 SNEGSKA (reference sequence). This receptor was obtained from a human donor with ulcerative colitis or Crohn's disease, or a healthy co-twin of an affected twin (not recorded which). The chain recombines TRBV20-1 with TRBJ2-5. Sequencing was carried out using blood. CDR3 in amino acids: CSAGTSWETQYF.